This TCR beta chain is from a study of CXCR4 blockade with PD-1 therapy in pancreatic cancer. As concerns this clone: The antigen remains unidentified.

Repertoires were generated with immunoSEQ multiplex PCR, while TCRdb's copy carries only in-frame clones and drops some. The table lists a few thousand clones, around 62% of them singletons. With 0 bases clipped from V and 4 bases from J, the junction kept 6 bases outside the gene matches. The CDR3 covers 16 residues. In germline, CDR1 is SQVTM, CDR2 ANQGSEA. Overall study findings and caveats: Tumor clonality averaged about 0.14 versus 0.05 in healthy blood, not predicting survival.

The chain employs TRBV29-1 and TRBJ2-3, with 11 nucleotides matching TRBD2. The TCR sequence derives from a human donor with pancreatic ductal adenocarcinoma. Specimen: tumor tissue. CDR3 DNA: TGCAGCGTTGAAGATCTCGGACTAGCGGGCGCAGATACGCAGTATTTT. Protein: CSVEDLGLAGADTQYF.